These 8 T cell receptor beta chains share one sample of origin, sequenced in a study of low-dose radiotherapy and immunotherapy resistance in tumors. Stated time point: before trial treatment. Primers used for first-strand cDNA, a TRAV- and TRBV-specific set, covered both alpha and beta chains. TCR amplification involved about 18 PCR cycles with a constant-region primer and V-primer adapter. TCRdb reprocessed the reads via MiXCR and lists one record per CDR3 protein. The sample has tens of thousands of distinct CDR3 sequences; roughly 9% are singletons. The sequencing used PBMCs, collected before treatment. These receptors all stem from a male donor with prostate cancer.

Many counts were recorded for this clonotype. The chain is built from TRBV30 and TRBJ2-7; 8 nucleotides agree with TRBD2. V was pared by 2 bases and J by 4 bases, with 7 bases of the junction left unmatched. Germline assignment: CDR1 GTSNPN and CDR2 SVGIG (reference sequence). This CDR3 spans 14 amino acids. CDR3 sequence: CAWSSGGRPYEQYF. The CDR3 coding sequence is TGTGCCTGGAGTAGCGGGGGTCGACCGTACGAGCAGTACTTC.

This clonotype was detected ten times or more. The gene calls are TRBV6-2 or TRBV6-3 and TRBJ2-7, with 7 bases identical to TRBD2. The CDR3 spans 16 residues. The V gene end was trimmed by 0 bases and the J gene end by 4 bases; junction bases not matched to a gene: 9. Per the germline V gene, CDR1 is MNHEY and CDR2 is SVGEGT. Here the CDR3 reads CASSYSRSGNTYEQYF. The CDR3 DNA reads TGTGCCAGCAGTTACTCGAGAAGCGGGAATACGTACGAGCAGTACTTC.

A note on this clonotype: It is unclear where the CDR3 begins or ends on the DNA, so no DNA is shown, and the CDR3 is as TCRdb lists it. V and J are TRBV11-2 and TRBJ2-1; no check of the table's D call, TRBD2, against the DNA was made. Germline values: CDR1 SGHAT, CDR2 FQNNGV. The CDR3 sequence runs 24 residues, both termini included. The CDR3: CASSFYICSARRSASGFGYNEQFF.

This chain links TRBV9 with TRBJ2-3, with D uncertain. The CDR3 is 15 residues long. From germline, CDR1 is SGDLS and CDR2 YYNGEE. Trimming shortened V by 0 bases and J by 10 bases, and 18 bases separated the two germline ends. The CDR3 DNA follows: TGTGCCAGCAGCGTAGAAAGCAGTTCACAAAATTCGCAGTATTTT. Its protein is CASSVESSSQNSQYF.

This clonotype was detected many times. The J gene is TRBJ1-5, the V gene TRBV18, with D unresolved. The CDR3 length is 13 residues. Trimming shortened V by 5 bases and J by 3 bases, and 8 bases separated the two germline ends. Germline V gene data show CDR1 as KGHSH and CDR2 as LQKENI. This CDR3 reads CASSSDNNQPQHF. The DNA for the CDR3 is TGTGCCAGCTCAAGCGACAACAATCAGCCCCAGCATTTT. Full variable domain (rest looked up from reference TRBV18 and TRBJ1-5): NAGVMQNPRHLVRRRGQEARLRCSPMKGHSHVYWYRQLPEEGLKFMVYLQKENIIDESGMPKERFSAEFPKEGPSILRIQQVVRGDSAAYFCASSSDNNQPQHFGDGTRLSIL.

This clonotype was seen many times. V is TRBV7-6 and J is TRBJ2-5; 8 bases are shared with TRBD1. The J segment lost 7 bases and the V segment lost 6 bases, leaving 19 bases of the junction unmatched. The CDR3 is made up of 17 amino acids. Germline V lookup: CDR1 SGHVS, CDR2 FNYEAQ. The CDR3 DNA is TGTGCCAGCAGTCTTCCTACAGGGGGAGAGGAAGGGGGGACCCAGTACTTC. Amino acid sequence: CASSLPTGGEEGGTQYF.

The J gene is TRBJ2-5, the V gene TRBV3-1; tentatively, D is TRBD1 (5 bases). The CDR3 sequence is 13 residues long. With 6 bases removed from V and 5 bases from J, the gap between germline ends came to 13 bases. Germline V gene sequence: CDR1 LGHDT, CDR2 YNNKEL (reference sequence). The CDR3 loop is CASRRQPAETQYF. The CDR3 DNA follows: TGTGCCAGCAGACGACAGCCAGCGGAGACCCAGTACTTC.

Many counts were recorded for this clonotype. V is TRBV20-1 and J is TRBJ1-2; D remains ambiguous. Germline CDR1 DFQATT, CDR2 SNEGSKA (reference sequence). CDR3 length: 12 residues. V lost 3 bases to trimming and J lost 4 bases, with 9 bases between them. The CDR3 region is CSASRESYGYTF. The CDR3 DNA reads as TGCAGTGCTAGTAGGGAAAGCTATGGCTACACCTTC.